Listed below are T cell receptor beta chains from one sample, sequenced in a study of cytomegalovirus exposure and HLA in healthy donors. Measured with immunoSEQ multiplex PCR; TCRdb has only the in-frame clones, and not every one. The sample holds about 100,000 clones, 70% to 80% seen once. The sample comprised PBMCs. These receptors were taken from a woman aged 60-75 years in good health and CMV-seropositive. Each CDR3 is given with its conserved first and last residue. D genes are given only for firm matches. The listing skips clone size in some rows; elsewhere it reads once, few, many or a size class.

TGTGCCAGCAGCTTAGCGTTCGAGGGCTATGGCTACACCTTC | CASSLAFEGYGYTF | - | TRBJ1-2 | TRBV7-9 | -
TGCAGCGTTGGGGTGCGTGGAGGGGGCCTCTATGGCTACACCTTC | CSVGVRGGGLYGYTF | TRBD1 | TRBJ1-2 | TRBV29-1 | -
TGTGCCAGACGAAAACGACAGGCCGGGGAGCTGTTTTTT | CARRKRQAGELFF | - | TRBJ2-2 | TRBV6-4 | -
TGTGCCAGCAGCGCTGGGACAGGGGCTGGCTACACCTTC | CASSAGTGAGYTF | TRBD1 | TRBJ1-2 | TRBV7-3 | -
TGTGCCAGCAGGCCATACCGGGACAGCAACTACGAGCAGTACTTC | CASRPYRDSNYEQYF | TRBD1 | TRBJ2-7 | TRBV27 | -
TGTGCCAGCAGCTTAAATGGCGGGACCTACTACAATGAGCAGTTCTTC | CASSLNGGTYYNEQFF | - | TRBJ2-1 | TRBV7-3 | -
TGTGCCAGCAGTTACACCGATACAGGGTGGGGTGAGCAGTTCTTC | CASSYTDTGWGEQFF | - | TRBJ2-1 | TRBV6-5 | -
TGTGCCAGCAGTTGGGGACAGTTGGACGTCTATGGCTACACCTTC | CASSWGQLDVYGYTF | TRBD1 | TRBJ1-2 | TRBV7-9 | -
TGCGCCAGCAGCTTGGGGGCGAGAAGGAGCACAGATACGCAGTATTTT | CASSLGARRSTDTQYF | - | TRBJ2-3 | TRBV5-1 | -
TGCGCCAGCAGCTGGGACAGGCCAGATACGCAGTATTTT | CASSWDRPDTQYF | TRBD1 | TRBJ2-3 | TRBV5-1 | -
TGTGCCAGCAGACTGGGGGGCGAGCAGTACTTC | CASRLGGEQYF | - | TRBJ2-7 | TRBV6-5 | few
TGCAGCGTCGGACAGGGAGAGAACACTGAAGCTTTCTTT | CSVGQGENTEAFF | TRBD1 | TRBJ1-1 | TRBV29-1 | few
TGTGCCAGTCAGCTTTCCAGGGGCGGGGAGCTGTTTTTT | CASQLSRGGELFF | - | TRBJ2-2 | TRBV6-4 | -
TGCGCCAGCAGAGTACAGGGAGTCGGAGAGACCCAGTACTTC | CASRVQGVGETQYF | - | TRBJ2-5 | TRBV5-1 | -
TGTGCCAGCAGTGAAGCGACTCTGGGGACCCAGTACTTC | CASSEATLGTQYF | - | TRBJ2-5 | TRBV6-1 | -
TGTGCCACTGGGGGGGGGACTGAAGCTTTCTTT | CATGGGTEAFF | - | TRBJ1-1 | TRBV15 | -
TGCAGCGTTGAACTCGGGTCCACAGATACGCAGTATTTT | CSVELGSTDTQYF | - | TRBJ2-3 | TRBV29-1 | -
TGTGCCAGCAGCCGGATGAACCAGGGTAACGAAAAACTGTTTTTT | CASSRMNQGNEKLFF | - | TRBJ1-4 | TRBV9 | -
TGTGCCAGTAGTATAGTGGAGGGCATTGGTGAAGCTTTCTTT | CASSIVEGIGEAFF | - | TRBJ1-1 | TRBV19 | -
TGTGCCAGCAGCTTGGGACTAGCGGGAGGGGGCAATGAGCAGTTCTTC | CASSLGLAGGGNEQFF | TRBD2 | TRBJ2-1 | TRBV4-2 | once
TGTGCCAGCAGCAAAGTTGACAGGGTGTTTTGTTGGGACACCGGGGAGCTGTTTTTT | CASSKVDRVFCWDTGELFF | - | TRBJ2-2 | TRBV21-1 | -
TGTGCCAGCAGCCAACCGGGGACAGAAGGCGAGCAGTACTTC | CASSQPGTEGEQYF | TRBD1 | TRBJ2-7 | TRBV7-9 | -
TGTGCCAGCAGCTTGGGTGGCACTCGGGGTAATTCACCCCTCCACTTT | CASSLGGTRGNSPLHF | - | TRBJ1-6 | TRBV5-6 | -
TGTGCCAGCAGTTACTCGTTTTACTCGGCCGGGGAGCTGTTTTTT | CASSYSFYSAGELFF | - | TRBJ2-2 | TRBV6-5 | -